The source of this T cell receptor (beta chain) is a study of CD8 T cells in Susac syndrome. Random hexamers were used to reverse transcribe an amount of about 0.45 to 1 ug RNA. An immunoSEQ multiplex PCR generated amplified TCR beta CDR3 products spanning 54 Vbeta and 13 Jbeta. Using its own MiXCR run on the immunoSEQ multiplex PCR reads, TCRdb lists one record per CDR3 protein. Among about 130,000 distinct CDR3 sequences listed, around 94% were seen once. This sequence originates from a human donor with multiple sclerosis. Sequencing was done on a sample of CD4+ T cells from PBMCs.

CDR3 coding DNA: TGTGCCACCACTCAAGCAGGGGGCGGTGGGAGCAATCAGCCCCAGCATTTT. Translating it yields CATTQAGGGGSNQPQHF. This chain connects TRBV28 to TRBJ1-5; 8 bases map to TRBD1. CDR1 and CDR2 (germline): MDHEN, SYDVKM. The CDR3 is made up of 17 amino acids. Trimming at V came to 10 bases and at J to 1 base, leaving 15 bases not matched to a gene.